This is a list of T cell receptor beta chains from one sample in a study of beta chain features in type 1 diabetes. Measured with immunoSEQ multiplex PCR; TCRdb has only the in-frame clones, and not every one. Of about 350,000 clones listed, around a fifth were seen once; the top ten hold about 0.045%. The sample was naive CD4+ T cells from blood. All receptors derive from a woman under 30 in good health. The CDR3 runs from the conserved cysteine through the conserved F or W. The D gene is left open where the match is weak. The size entry is marked missing in some rows and otherwise reads once, few, many or a size class.

D | size | J | V | CDR3 | DNA
- | few | TRBJ2-7 | TRBV18 | CASSLRTLREQYF | TGTGCCAGCTCACTTAGGACACTGAGGGAGCAGTACTTC
- | few | TRBJ2-3 | TRBV11-1 | CASSRGRYQPDTQYF | TGTGCCAGCTCGAGAGGGAGGTATCAACCGGATACGCAGTATTTT
- | - | TRBJ2-7 | TRBV4-1 | CASSQDPRANYEQYF | TGCGCCAGCAGCCAAGATCCCAGGGCGAACTACGAGCAGTACTTC
TRBD2 | - | TRBJ2-7 | TRBV5-4 | CATKTSDSYEQYF | TGTGCCACAAAGACTAGCGACTCCTACGAGCAGTACTTC
TRBD1 | few | TRBJ1-5 | TRBV13 | CASSYRTGSQPQHF | TGTGCCAGCAGCTACCGGACAGGGAGTCAGCCCCAGCATTTT
- | few | TRBJ1-5 | TRBV2 | CASSETGRNQPQHF | TGTGCCAGCAGTGAAACAGGGCGAAATCAGCCCCAGCATTTT
TRBD1 | - | TRBJ1-5 | TRBV19 | CASSIGGQGRLKPQHF | TGTGCCAGTAGTATAGGAGGACAGGGCCGCCTAAAGCCCCAGCATTTT
- | few | TRBJ2-7 | TRBV7-9 | CASSLAASQSYEQYF | TGTGCCAGCAGCTTAGCGGCCTCACAATCCTACGAGCAGTACTTC
TRBD1 | - | TRBJ2-7 | TRBV19 | CASSAQGVTLYEQYF | TGTGCCAGTAGTGCCCAGGGGGTTACCCTCTACGAGCAGTACTTC
- | few | TRBJ2-1 | TRBV7-8 | CASSLQGQGLRNEQFF | TGTGCCAGCAGCTTACAGGGGCAGGGCCTCAGGAATGAGCAGTTCTTC
- | few | TRBJ1-2 | TRBV15 | CATSRDGAGYGRYGYTF | TGTGCCACCAGCAGAGATGGGGCAGGGTACGGGCGCTATGGCTACACCTTC
TRBD1 | few | TRBJ1-1 | TRBV10-3 | CAITGQGDTEAFF | TGTGCCATAACGGGACAGGGTGACACTGAAGCTTTCTTT
TRBD1 | few | TRBJ2-7 | TRBV29-1 | CSVGVQGALYEQYF | TGCAGCGTTGGGGTACAGGGGGCTCTCTACGAGCAGTACTTC
- | - | TRBJ2-3 | TRBV18 | CASSPPWGGADTQYF | TGTGCCAGCTCACCACCGTGGGGCGGCGCAGATACGCAGTATTTT
TRBD1 | - | TRBJ2-3 | TRBV4-3 | CASSQAQGERTDTQYF | TGCGCCAGCAGCCAAGCACAGGGGGAACGGACAGATACGCAGTATTTT
- | few | TRBJ2-5 | TRBV29-1 | CSVYEETQYF | TGCAGCGTTTACGAGGAGACCCAGTACTTC
- | few | TRBJ2-2 | TRBV7-2 | CASSFARLNTGELFF | TGTGCCAGCAGCTTTGCCAGGCTCAACACCGGGGAGCTGTTTTTT
- | - | TRBJ1-2 | TRBV13 | CASSSPPADYGYTF | TGTGCCAGCAGCTCTCCACCCGCGGACTATGGCTACACCTTC
- | few | TRBJ2-7 | TRBV20-1 | CSTADSHEQYF | TGCAGTACTGCTGACAGCCACGAGCAGTACTTC
TRBD2 | few | TRBJ2-3 | TRBV2 | CASRELAGVTDTQYF | TGTGCCAGCAGGGAACTAGCGGGGGTTACAGATACGCAGTATTTT
- | - | TRBJ2-7 | TRBV2 | CASSEALRAAAYEQYF | TGTGCCAGCAGTGAAGCGCTTCGAGCGGCTGCCTACGAGCAGTACTTC
- | few | TRBJ2-1 | TRBV2 | CASSVLHEQFF | TGTGCCAGCAGTGTCCTTCATGAGCAGTTCTTC
TRBD1 | - | TRBJ2-5 | TRBV5-1 | CASSLRGQQETQYF | TGCGCCAGCAGCTTGAGGGGACAGCAAGAGACCCAGTACTTC
- | few | TRBJ1-1 | TRBV29-1 | CSVEGQMNTEAFF | TGCAGCGTTGAGGGGCAGATGAACACTGAAGCTTTCTTT
TRBD1 | - | TRBJ1-2 | TRBV18 | CASSPNSDRAGGYTF | TGTGCCAGCTCACCAAACTCGGACAGGGCCGGTGGCTACACCTTC
TRBD1 | - | TRBJ2-7 | TRBV30 | CAWRNRDRRYEQYF | TGTGCCTGGAGAAATCGGGACAGACGCTACGAGCAGTACTTC